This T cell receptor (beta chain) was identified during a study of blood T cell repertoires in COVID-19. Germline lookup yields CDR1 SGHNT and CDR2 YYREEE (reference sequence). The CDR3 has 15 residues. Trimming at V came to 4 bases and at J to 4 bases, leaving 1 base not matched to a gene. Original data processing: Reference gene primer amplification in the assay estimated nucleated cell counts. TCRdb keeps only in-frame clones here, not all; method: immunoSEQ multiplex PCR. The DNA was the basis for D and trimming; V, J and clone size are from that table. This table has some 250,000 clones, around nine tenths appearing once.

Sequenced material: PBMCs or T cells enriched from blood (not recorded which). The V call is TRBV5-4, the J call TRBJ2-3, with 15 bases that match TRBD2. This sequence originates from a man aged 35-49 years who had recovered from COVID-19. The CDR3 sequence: CASSGLAGGADTQYF. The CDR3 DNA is TGTGCCAGCAGCGGACTAGCGGGAGGGGCAGATACGCAGTATTTT. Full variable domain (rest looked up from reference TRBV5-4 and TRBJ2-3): ETGVTQSPTHLIKTRGQQVTLRCSSQSGHNTVSWYQQALGQGPQFIFQYYREEENGRGNFPPRFSGLQFPNYSSELNVNALELDDSALYLCASSGLAGGADTQYFGPGTRLTVL.